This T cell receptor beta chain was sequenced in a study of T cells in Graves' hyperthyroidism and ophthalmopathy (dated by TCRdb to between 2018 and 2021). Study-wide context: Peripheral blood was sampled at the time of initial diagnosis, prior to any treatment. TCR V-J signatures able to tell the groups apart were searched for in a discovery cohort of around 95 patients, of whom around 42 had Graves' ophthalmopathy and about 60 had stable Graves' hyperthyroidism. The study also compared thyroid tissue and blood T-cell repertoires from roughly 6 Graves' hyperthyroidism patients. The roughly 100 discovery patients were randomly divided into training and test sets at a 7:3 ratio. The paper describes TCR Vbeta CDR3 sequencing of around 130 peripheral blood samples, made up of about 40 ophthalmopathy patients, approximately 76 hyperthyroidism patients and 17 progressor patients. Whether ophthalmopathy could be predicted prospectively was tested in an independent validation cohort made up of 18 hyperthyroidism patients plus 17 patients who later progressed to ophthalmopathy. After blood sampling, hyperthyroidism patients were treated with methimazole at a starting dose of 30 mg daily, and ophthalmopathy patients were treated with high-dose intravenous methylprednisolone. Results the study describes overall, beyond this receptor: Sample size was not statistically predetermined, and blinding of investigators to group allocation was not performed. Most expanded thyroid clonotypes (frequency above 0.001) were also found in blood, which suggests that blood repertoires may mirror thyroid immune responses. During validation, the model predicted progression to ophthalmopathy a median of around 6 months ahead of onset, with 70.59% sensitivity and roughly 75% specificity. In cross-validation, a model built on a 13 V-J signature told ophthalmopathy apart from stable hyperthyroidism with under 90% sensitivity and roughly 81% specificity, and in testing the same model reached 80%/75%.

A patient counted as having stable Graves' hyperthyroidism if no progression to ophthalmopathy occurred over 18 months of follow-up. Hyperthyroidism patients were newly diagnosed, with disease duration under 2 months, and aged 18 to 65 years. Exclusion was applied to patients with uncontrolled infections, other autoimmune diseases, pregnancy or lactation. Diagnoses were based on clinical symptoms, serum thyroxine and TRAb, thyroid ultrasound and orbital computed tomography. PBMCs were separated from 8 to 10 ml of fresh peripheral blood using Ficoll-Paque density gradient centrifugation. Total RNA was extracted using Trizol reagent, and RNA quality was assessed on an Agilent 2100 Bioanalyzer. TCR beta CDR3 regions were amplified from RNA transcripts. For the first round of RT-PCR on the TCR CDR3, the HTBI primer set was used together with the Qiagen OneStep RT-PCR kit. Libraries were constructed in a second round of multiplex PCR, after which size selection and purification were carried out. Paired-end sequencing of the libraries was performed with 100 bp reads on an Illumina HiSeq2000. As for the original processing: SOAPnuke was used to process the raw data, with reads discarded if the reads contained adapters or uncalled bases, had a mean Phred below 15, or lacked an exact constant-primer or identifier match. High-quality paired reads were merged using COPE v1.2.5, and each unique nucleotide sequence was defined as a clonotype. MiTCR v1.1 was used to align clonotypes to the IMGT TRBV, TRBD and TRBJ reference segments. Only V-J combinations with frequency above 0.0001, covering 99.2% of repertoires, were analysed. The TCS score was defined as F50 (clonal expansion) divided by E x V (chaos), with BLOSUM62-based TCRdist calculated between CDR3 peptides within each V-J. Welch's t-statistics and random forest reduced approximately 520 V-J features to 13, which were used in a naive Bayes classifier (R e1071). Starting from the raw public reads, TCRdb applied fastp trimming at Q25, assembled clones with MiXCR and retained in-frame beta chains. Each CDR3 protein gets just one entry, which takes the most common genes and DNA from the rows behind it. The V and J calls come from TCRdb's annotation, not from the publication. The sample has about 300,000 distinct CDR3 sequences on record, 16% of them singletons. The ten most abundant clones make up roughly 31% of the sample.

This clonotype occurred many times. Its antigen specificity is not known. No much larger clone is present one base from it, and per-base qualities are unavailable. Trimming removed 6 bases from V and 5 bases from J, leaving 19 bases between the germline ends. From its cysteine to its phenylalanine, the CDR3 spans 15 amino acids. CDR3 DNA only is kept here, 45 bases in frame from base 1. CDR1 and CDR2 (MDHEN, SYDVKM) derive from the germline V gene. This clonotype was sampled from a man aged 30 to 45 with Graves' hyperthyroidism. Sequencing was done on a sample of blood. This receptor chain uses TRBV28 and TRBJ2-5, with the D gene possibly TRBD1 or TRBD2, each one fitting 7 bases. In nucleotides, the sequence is TGTGCCAGCAGCCCTATGGGAGGGGGCGATGAGACCCAGTACTTC. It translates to CASSPMGGGDETQYF.